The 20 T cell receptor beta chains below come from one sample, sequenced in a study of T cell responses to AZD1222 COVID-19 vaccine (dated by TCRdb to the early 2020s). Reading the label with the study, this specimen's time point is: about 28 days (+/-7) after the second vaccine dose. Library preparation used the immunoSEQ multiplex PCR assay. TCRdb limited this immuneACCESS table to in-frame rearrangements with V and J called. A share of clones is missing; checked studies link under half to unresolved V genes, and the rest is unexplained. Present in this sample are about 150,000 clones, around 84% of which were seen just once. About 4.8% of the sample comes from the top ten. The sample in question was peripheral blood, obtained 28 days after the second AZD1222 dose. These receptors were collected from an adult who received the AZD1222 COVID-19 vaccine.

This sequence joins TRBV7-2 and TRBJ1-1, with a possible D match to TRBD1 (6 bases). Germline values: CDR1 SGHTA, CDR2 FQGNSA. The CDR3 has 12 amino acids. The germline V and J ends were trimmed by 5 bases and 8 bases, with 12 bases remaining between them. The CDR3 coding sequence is TGTGCCAGCAGCCCCCGGACAGCCGAAGCTTTCTTT. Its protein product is CASSPRTAEAFF.

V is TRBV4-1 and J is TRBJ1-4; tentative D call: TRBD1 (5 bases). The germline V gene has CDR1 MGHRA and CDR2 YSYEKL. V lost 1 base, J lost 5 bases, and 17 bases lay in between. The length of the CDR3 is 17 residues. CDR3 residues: CASSQGSGPPGNEKLFF. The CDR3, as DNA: TGCGCCAGCAGCCAAGGGTCAGGGCCCCCGGGAAATGAAAAACTGTTTTTT.

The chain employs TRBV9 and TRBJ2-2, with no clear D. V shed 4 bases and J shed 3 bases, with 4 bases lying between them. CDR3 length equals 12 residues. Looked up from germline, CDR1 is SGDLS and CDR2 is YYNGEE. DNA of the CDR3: TGTGCCAGCAGCACTTACACCGGGGAGCTGTTTTTT. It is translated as CASSTYTGELFF.

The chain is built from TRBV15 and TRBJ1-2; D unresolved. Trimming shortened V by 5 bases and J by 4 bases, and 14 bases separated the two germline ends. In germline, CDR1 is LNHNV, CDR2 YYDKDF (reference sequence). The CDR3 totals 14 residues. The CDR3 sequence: CATSPVRGSYGYTF. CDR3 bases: TGTGCCACCAGCCCTGTAAGAGGGTCCTATGGCTACACCTTC. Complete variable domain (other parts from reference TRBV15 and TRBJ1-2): DAMVIQNPRYQVTQFGKPVTLSCSQTLNHNVMYWYQQKSSQAPKLLFHYYDKDFNNEADTPDNFQSRRPNTSFCFLDIRSPGLGDTAMYLCATSPVRGSYGYTFGSGTRLTVV.

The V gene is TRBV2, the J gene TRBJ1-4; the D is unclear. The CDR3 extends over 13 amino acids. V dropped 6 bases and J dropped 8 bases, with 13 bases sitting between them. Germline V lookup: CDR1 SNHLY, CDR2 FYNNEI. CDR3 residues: CASSGVGVEKLFF. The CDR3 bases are TGTGCCAGCAGCGGGGTTGGAGTGGAAAAACTGTTTTTT.

CDR3 residues: CSVGFSNTEAFF. CDR3 coding DNA: TGCAGCGTTGGATTTTCGAACACTGAAGCTTTCTTT. The rearrangement joins TRBV29-1 to TRBJ1-1; D unresolved. Germline V gives CDR1 SQVTM, CDR2 ANQGSEA. Trimming removed 4 bases from V and 1 base from J, with 7 bases in between. This CDR3 spans 12 amino acids. Based on the CDR3 plus reference TRBV29-1 and TRBJ1-1, the full variable domain is SAVISQKPSRDICQRGTSLTIQCQVDSQVTMMFWYRQQPGQSLTLIATANQGSEATYESGFVIDKFPISRPNLTFSTLTVSNMSPEDSSIYLCSVGFSNTEAFFGQGTRLTVV.

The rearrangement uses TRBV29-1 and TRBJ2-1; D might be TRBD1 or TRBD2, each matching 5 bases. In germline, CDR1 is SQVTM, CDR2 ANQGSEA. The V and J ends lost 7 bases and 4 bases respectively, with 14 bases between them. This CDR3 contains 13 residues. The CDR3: CSGGTSGYNEQFF. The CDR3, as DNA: TGCAGCGGAGGGACCAGTGGGTACAATGAGCAGTTCTTC.

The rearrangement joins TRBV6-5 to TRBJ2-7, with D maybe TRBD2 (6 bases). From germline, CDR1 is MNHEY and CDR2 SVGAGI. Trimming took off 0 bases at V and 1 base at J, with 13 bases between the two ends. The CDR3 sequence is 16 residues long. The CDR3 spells CASSYSTASASYEQYF. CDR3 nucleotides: TGTGCCAGCAGTTACTCGACCGCTAGCGCGTCCTACGAGCAGTACTTC.

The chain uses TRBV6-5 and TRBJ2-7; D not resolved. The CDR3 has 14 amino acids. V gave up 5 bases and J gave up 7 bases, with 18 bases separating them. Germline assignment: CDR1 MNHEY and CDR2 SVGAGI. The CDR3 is CASSPLSTSTEQYF. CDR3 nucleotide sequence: TGTGCCAGCAGTCCCTTATCGACATCCACGGAGCAGTACTTC.

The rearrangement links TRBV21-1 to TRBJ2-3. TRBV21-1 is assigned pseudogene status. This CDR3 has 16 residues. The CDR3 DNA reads TGTGCCAGCAGCCAAACGGTGGACCCTCCTAAGGATACGCAGTATTTT. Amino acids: CASSQTVDPPKDTQYF.

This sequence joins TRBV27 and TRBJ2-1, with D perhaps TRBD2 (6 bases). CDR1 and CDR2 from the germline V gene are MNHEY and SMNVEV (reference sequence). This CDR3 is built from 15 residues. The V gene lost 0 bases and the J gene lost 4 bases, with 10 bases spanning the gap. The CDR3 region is CASSLSEEGYNEQFF. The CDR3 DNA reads TGTGCCAGCAGTTTATCGGAGGAGGGATACAATGAGCAGTTCTTC.

The CDR3 nucleotides read TGTGCCAGCAGCTTTGCAGGGGGCTTAAACACTGAAGCTTTCTTT. Protein product: CASSFAGGLNTEAFF. This chain uses TRBV7-2 with TRBJ1-1, with 8 bases that match TRBD1. Trimming removed 3 bases from V and 2 bases from J; junction bases left unmatched: 5. The CDR3 spans 15 residues. Looked up from germline, CDR1 is SGHTA and CDR2 is FQGNSA.

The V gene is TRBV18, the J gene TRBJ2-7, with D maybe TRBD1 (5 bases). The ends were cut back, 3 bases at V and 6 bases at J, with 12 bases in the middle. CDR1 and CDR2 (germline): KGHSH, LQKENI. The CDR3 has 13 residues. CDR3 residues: CASSPGQGGEQYF. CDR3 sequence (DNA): TGTGCCAGCTCACCGGGGCAGGGCGGCGAGCAGTACTTC. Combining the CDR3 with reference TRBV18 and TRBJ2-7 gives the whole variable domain NAGVMQNPRHLVRRRGQEARLRCSPMKGHSHVYWYRQLPEEGLKFMVYLQKENIIDESGMPKERFSAEFPKEGPSILRIQQVVRGDSAAYFCASSPGQGGEQYFGPGTRLTVT.

This CDR3 is CASSSRGTADNSPLHF. CDR3 DNA: TGCGCCAGCAGCAGCCGGGGGACAGCCGATAATTCACCCCTCCACTTT. The V call is TRBV5-1, the J call TRBJ1-6; 7 bases are a match to TRBD1. The germline CDR1 and CDR2 sequences are SGHRS and YFSETQ. After removal of 4 bases from V and 5 bases from J, the junction contained 9 bases not matched to a gene. This CDR3 is built from 16 residues.

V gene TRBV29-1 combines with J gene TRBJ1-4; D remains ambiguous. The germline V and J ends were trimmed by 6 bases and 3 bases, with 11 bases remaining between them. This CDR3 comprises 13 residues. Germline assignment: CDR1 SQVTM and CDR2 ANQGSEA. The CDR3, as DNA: TGCAGCGTCCGAGGGTTAGCTAATGAAAAACTGTTTTTT. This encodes CSVRGLANEKLFF.

The CDR3 loop reads CASRLADGGGGKNIQYF. CDR3 bases: TGTGCAAGTCGCTTAGCGGACGGGGGTGGTGGCAAAAACATTCAGTACTTC. The V call is TRBV12-2, the J call TRBJ2-4; the table calls TRBD2, which could not be checked here. TRBV12-2 is tagged as a pseudogene. The CDR3 totals 17 residues.

CDR3 coding DNA: TGTGCCAGCAGTCCAATAAGCTCTGGGGCCAACGTCCTGACTTTC. Translated, it gives CASSPISSGANVLTF. The chain combines TRBV27 with TRBJ2-6; D unclear. The CDR3 consists of 15 residues. The germline CDR1 and CDR2 sequences are MNHEY and SMNVEV (reference sequence). The V gene lost 5 bases and the J gene lost 0 bases, with 8 bases spanning the gap.

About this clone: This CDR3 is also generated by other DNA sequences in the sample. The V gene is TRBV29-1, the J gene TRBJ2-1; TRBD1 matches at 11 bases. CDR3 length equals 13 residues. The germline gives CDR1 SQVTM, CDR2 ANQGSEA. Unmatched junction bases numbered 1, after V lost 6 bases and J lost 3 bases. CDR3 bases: TGCAGCGTAGGGACAGGGGGCTACAATGAGCAGTTCTTC. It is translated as CSVGTGGYNEQFF.

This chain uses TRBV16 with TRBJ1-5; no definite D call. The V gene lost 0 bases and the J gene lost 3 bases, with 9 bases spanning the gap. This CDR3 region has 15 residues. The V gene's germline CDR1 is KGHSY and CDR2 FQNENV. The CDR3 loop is CASSQSSGYNQPQHF. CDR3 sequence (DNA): TGTGCCAGCAGCCAATCGAGCGGGTACAATCAGCCCCAGCATTTT.

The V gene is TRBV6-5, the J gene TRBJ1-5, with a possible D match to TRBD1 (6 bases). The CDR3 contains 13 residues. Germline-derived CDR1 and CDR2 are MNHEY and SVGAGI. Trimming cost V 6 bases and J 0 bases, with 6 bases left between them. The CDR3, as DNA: TGTGCCAGCAGGGACAGTAGCAATCAGCCCCAGCATTTT. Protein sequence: CASRDSSNQPQHF.